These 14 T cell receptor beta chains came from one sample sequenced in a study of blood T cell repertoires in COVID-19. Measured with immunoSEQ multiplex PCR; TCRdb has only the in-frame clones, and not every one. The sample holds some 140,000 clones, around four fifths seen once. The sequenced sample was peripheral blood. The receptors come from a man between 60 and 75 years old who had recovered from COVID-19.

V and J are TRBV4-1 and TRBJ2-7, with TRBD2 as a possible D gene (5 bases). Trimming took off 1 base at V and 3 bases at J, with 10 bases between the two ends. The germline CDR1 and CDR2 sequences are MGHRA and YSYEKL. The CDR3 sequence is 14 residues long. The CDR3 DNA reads TGCGCCAGCAGCCAAGGTCTCGGGAACTACGAGCAGTACTTC. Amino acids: CASSQGLGNYEQYF.

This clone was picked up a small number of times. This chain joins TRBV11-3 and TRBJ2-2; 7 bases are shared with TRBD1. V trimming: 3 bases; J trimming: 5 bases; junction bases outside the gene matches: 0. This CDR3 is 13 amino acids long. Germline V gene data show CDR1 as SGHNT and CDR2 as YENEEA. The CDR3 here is CASSFRGTGELFF. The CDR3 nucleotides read TGTGCCAGCAGCTTCAGGGGGACCGGGGAGCTGTTTTTT.

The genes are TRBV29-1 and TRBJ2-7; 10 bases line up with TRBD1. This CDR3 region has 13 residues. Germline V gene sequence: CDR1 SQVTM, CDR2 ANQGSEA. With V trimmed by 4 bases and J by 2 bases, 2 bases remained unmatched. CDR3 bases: TGCAGCGTTGTGACAGGGGGCACCTACGAGCAGTACTTC. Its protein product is CSVVTGGTYEQYF.

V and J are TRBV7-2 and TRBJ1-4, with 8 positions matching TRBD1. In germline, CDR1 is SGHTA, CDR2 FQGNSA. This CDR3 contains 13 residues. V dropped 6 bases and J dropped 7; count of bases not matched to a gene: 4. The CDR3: CASSSTGGEKLFF. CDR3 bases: TGTGCCAGCAGTAGTACAGGGGGTGAAAAACTGTTTTTT.

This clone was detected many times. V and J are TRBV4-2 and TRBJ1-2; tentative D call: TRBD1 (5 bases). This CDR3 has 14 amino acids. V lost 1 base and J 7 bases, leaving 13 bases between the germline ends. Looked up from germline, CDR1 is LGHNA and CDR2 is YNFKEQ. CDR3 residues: CASSQVNRPGGYTF. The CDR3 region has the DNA TGTGCCAGCAGCCAAGTGAACAGGCCGGGTGGCTACACCTTC.

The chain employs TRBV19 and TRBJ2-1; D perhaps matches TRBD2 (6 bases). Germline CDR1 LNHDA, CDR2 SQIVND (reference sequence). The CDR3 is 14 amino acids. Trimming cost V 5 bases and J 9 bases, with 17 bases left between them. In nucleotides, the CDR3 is TGTGCCAGTAGTCCCCTCGGGGGAGTGGCTGAGCAGTTCTTC. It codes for CASSPLGGVAEQFF. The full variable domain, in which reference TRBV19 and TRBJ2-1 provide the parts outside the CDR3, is DGGITQSPKYLFRKEGQNVTLSCEQNLNHDAMYWYRQDPGQGLRLIYYSQIVNDFQKGDIAEGYSVSREKKESFPLTVTSAQKNPTAFYLCASSPLGGVAEQFFGPGTRLTVL.

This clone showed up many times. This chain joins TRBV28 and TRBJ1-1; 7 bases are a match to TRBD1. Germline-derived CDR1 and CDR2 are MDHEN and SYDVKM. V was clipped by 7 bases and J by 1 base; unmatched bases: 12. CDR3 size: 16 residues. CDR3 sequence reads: CASTPGTALPNTEAFF. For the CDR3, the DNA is TGTGCCAGCACCCCCGGGACAGCCTTACCGAACACTGAAGCTTTCTTT.

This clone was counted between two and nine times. The CDR3 coding sequence is TGTGCCAGCAGCTCCGGACTAGCGGGAGGCACAGATACGCAGTATTTT. Its protein is CASSSGLAGGTDTQYF. The gene calls are TRBV7-9 and TRBJ2-3, with 13 bases matching TRBD2. Germline V CDR1 and CDR2: SEHNR, FQNEAQ (reference sequence). The CDR3 has 16 amino acids. The trim removed 4 bases at V and 1 base at J, leaving 2 bases unmatched.

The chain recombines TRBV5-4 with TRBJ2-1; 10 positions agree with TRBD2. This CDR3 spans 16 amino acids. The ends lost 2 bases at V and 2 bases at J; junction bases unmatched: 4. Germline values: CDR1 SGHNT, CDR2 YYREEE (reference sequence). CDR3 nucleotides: TGTGCCAGCAGCTTAACAGCGGGAGGGCCCTACAATGAGCAGTTCTTC. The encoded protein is CASSLTAGGPYNEQFF.

In DNA, the CDR3 is TGTGCCATCAGTGAGTCCGCGGTAGATACGCAGTATTTT. It translates to CAISESAVDTQYF. This chain uses TRBV10-3 with TRBJ2-3; no firm D call. The germline V and J ends were trimmed by 0 bases and 5 bases, with 6 bases remaining between them. This CDR3 spans 13 amino acids. The germline CDR1 and CDR2 sequences are ENHRY and SYGVKD.

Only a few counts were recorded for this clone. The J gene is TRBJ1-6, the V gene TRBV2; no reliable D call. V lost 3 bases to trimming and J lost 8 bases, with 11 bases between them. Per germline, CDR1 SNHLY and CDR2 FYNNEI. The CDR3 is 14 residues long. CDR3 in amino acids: CASSDGVGDSPLHF. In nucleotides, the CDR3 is TGTGCCAGCAGTGACGGGGTGGGTGATTCACCCCTCCACTTT.

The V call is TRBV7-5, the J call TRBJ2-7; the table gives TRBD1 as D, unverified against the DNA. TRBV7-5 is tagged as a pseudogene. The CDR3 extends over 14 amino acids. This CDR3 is CARTTDRGLYEQYF. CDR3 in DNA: TGTGCCAGAACCACGGACAGGGGGCTATACGAGCAGTACTTC.

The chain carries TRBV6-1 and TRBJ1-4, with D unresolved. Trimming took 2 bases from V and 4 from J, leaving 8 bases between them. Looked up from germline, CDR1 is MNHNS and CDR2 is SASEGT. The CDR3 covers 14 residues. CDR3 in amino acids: CASSELGHNEKLFF. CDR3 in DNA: TGTGCCAGCAGTGAATTGGGCCATAATGAAAAACTGTTTTTT.

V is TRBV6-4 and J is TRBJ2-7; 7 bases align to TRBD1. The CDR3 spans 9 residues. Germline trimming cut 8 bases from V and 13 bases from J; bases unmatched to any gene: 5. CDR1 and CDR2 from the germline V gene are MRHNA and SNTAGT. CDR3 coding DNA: TGTGCCAGCCGGGACAGCCTTTACTTC. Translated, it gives CASRDSLYF.